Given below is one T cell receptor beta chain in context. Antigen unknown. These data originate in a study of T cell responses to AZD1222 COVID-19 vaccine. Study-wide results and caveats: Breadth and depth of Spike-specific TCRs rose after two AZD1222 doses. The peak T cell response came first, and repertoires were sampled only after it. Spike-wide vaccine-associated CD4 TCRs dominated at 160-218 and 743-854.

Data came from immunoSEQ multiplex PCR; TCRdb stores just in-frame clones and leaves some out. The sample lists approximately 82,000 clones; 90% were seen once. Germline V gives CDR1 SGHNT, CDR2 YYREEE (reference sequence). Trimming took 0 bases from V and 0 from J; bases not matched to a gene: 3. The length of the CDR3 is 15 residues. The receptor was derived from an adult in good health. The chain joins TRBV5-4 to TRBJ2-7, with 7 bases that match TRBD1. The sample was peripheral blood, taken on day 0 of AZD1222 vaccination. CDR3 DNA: TGTGCCAGCAGCTTGGTCCCAGGGGGCTCCTACGAGCAGTACTTC. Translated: CASSLVPGGSYEQYF.